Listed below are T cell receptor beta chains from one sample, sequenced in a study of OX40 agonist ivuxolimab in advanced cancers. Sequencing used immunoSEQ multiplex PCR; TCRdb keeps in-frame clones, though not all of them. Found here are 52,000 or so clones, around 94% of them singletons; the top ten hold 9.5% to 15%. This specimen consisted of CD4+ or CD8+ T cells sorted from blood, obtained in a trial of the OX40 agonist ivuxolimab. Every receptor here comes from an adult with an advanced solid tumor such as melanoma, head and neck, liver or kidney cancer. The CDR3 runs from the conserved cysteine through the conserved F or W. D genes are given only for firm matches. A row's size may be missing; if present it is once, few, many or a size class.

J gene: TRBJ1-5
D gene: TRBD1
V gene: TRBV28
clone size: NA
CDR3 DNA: TGTGCCAGCAGTTTGGAACTAGGGGGCCCCTGGCCCCAGCATTTT
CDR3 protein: CASSLELGGPWPQHF

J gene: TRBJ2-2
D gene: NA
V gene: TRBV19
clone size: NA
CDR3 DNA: TGTGCCAGTAGTCTAGGCAAGGGTATAATCTCCGGGGAGCTGTTTTTT
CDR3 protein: CASSLGKGIISGELFF

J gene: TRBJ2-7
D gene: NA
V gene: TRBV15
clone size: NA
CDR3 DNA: TGTGCCACCAGCAGAGATTCAGGGACCCAAAACGAGCAGTACTTC
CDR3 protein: CATSRDSGTQNEQYF

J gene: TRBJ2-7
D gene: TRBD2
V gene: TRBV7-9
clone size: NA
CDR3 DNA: TGTGCCAGCCGGGGGGGCGTAGAATCCGAGCAGTACTTC
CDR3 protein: CASRGGVESEQYF

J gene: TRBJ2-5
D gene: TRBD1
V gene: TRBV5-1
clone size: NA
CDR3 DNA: TGCGCCAGCAGCAATCGGGACAGGGGACGGGAGACCCAGTACTTC
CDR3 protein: CASSNRDRGRETQYF

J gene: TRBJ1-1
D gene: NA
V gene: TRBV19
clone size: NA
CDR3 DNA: TGTGCCAGTACCCCCCGGGGCAGGGAGTTCGTCGACACTGAAGCTTTCTTT
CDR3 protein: CASTPRGREFVDTEAFF

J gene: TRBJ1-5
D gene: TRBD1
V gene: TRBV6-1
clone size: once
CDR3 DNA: TGTGCCAGCAGTCCGGGACAGGGGATAATCGAGCCCCAGCATTTT
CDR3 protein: CASSPGQGIIEPQHF

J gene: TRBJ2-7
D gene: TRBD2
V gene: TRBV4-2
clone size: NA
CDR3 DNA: TGTGCCAGCAGCCTAGCGACTAGCGGGAGAACCGACGAGCAGTACTTC
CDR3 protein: CASSLATSGRTDEQYF

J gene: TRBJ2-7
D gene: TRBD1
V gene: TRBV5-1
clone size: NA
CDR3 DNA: TGCGCCAGCAGCCCCCGGGACAGAAGCTACGAGCAGTACTTC
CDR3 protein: CASSPRDRSYEQYF

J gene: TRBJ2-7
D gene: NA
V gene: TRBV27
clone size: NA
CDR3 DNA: TGTGCCAGCAGTTTCCCCTCCGGAGAGCAGTACTTC
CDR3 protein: CASSFPSGEQYF

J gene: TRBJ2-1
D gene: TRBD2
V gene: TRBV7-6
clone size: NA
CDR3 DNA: TGTGCCAGCAGCCTACGAGCGGGAGGAGACTACAATGAGCAGTTCTTC
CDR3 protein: CASSLRAGGDYNEQFF

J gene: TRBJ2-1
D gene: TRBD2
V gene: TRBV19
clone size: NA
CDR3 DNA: TGTGCCAGTAGGGTAGCGGGAGGGCCAGGCGAGCAGTTCTTC
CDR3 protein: CASRVAGGPGEQFF

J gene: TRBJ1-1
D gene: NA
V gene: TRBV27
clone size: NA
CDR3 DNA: TGTGCCAGCAGTAATAGGGGCACTGAAGCTTTCTTT
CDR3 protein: CASSNRGTEAFF

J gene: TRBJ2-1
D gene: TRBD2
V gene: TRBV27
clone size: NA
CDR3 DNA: TGTGCCAGCAGTCCGCCGGGGGGGAGGGCCTCGAATGAGCAGTTCTTC
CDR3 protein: CASSPPGGRASNEQFF

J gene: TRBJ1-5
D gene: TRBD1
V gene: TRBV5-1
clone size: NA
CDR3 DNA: TGCGCCAGCAGCCTCGGGAGGGGGCGAATCGATCAGCCCCAGCATTTT
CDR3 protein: CASSLGRGRIDQPQHF

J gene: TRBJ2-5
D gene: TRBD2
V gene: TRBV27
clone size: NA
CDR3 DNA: TGTGCCAGCAGTTTAGCGGGAGGGATGGGTGGAGAGACCCAGTACTTC
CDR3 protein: CASSLAGGMGGETQYF

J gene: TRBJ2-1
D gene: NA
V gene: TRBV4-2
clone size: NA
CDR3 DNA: TGTGCCAGCAGCCTACAGGGCCGGAGCTCCTACAATGAGCAGTTCTTC
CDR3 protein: CASSLQGRSSYNEQFF

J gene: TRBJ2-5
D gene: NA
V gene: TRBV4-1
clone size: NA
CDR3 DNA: TGCGCCAGCAGCCAAGTCGACCCGAGTCCCCAGTACTTC
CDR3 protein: CASSQVDPSPQYF

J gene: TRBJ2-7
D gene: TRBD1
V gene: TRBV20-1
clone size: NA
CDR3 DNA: TGCAGTGCGTCGACAGGGAACGAGCAGTACTTC
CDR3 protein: CSASTGNEQYF

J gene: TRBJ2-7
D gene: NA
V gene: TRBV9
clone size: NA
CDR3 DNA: TGTGCCAGCAGCGTAGAGAACAGGCCCGTGGACGAGCAGTACTTC
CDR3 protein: CASSVENRPVDEQYF

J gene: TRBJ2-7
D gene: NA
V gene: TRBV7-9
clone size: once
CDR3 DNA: TGTGCCAGCAGCTTAAGTACAGCAACCTACGAGCAGTACTTC
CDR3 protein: CASSLSTATYEQYF

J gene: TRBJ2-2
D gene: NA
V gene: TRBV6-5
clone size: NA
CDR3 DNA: TGTGCCAGCAGTTACTCAGGGGTGGTGGAGCTGTTTTTT
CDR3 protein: CASSYSGVVELFF

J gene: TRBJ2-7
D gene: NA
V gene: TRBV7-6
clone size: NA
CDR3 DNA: TGTGCCAGCAGCTTACACGGGCAAACTTACGAGCAGTACTTC
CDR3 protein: CASSLHGQTYEQYF

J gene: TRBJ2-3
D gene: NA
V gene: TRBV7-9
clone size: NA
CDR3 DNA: TGTGCCAGCAGCTTACAGGGAACAGATACGCAGTATTTT
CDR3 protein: CASSLQGTDTQYF

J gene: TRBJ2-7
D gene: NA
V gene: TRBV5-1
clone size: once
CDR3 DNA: TGCGCCAGCAGCTTTACAGGGTACGACGAGCAGTACTTC
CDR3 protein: CASSFTGYDEQYF

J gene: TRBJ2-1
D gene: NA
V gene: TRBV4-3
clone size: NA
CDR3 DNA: TGCGCCAGCAGCCAGGGGGTAGGGGGAGGCCGCAATGAGCAGTTCTTC
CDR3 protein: CASSQGVGGGRNEQFF

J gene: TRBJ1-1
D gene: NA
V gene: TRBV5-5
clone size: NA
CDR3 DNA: TGTGCCAGCAGCTTAGGACCGGTTGAAGCTTTCTTT
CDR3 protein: CASSLGPVEAFF

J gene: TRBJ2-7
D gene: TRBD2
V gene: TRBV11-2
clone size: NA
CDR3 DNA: TGTGCCAGCAGCTACACCCTAGCGGGCGACTACGAGCAGTACTTC
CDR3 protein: CASSYTLAGDYEQYF

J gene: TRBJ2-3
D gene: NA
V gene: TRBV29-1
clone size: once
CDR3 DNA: TGCAGCGTTGACGGCCTAGCAGGACGGGGGGCGGGCACAGATACGCAGTATTTT
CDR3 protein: CSVDGLAGRGAGTDTQYF

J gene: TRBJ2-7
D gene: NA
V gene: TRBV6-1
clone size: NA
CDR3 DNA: TGTGCCAGCAGTGCGCAGAACTCTCAGTACGAGCAGTACTTC
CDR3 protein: CASSAQNSQYEQYF

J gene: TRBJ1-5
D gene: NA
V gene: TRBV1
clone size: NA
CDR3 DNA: TGCACCAGCAGCCGTAACGGGCAGGGGCCGGGGCAGCCCCAGCATTTT
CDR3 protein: CTSSRNGQGPGQPQHF

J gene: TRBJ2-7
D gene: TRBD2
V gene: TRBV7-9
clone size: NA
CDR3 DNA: TGTGCCAGCAGCTTTGGGACTAGCGGGAGTTCGTACGAGCAGTACTTC
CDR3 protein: CASSFGTSGSSYEQYF

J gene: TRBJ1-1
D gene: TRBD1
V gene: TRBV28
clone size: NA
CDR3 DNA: TGTGCCAGCAGTTTTGGTGTAGAGGGACAGTTCGCTGAAGCTTTCTTT
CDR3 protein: CASSFGVEGQFAEAFF

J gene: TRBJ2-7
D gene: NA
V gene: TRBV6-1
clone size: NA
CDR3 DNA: TGTGCCAGCAGTGAAAGAGAATTCTCCTACGAGCAGTACTTC
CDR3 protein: CASSEREFSYEQYF

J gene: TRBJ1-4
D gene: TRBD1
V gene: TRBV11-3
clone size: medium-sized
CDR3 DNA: TGTGCCAGCAGCTCTGGACAGGGATTTGAAAAACTGTTTTTT
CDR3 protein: CASSSGQGFEKLFF

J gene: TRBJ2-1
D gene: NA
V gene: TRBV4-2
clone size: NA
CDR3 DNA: TGTGCCAGCAGCCAAGAAGAGAGATCCTACAATGAGCAGTTCTTC
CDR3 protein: CASSQEERSYNEQFF

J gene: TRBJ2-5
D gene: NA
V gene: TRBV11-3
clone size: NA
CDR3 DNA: TGTGCCAGCAGCTCGGCCTCTGACGGACAAGAGACCCAGTACTTC
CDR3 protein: CASSSASDGQETQYF

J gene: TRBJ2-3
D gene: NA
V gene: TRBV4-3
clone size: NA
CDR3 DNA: TGCGCCAGCAGCCAAGATTACGCGGCTAGCACAGATACGCAGTATTTT
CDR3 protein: CASSQDYAASTDTQYF

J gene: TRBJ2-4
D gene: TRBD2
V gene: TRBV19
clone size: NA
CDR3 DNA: TGTGCCAGTAGTCTCACGACTAGCGGGGCCGCCAAAAACATTCAGTACTTC
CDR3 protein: CASSLTTSGAAKNIQYF

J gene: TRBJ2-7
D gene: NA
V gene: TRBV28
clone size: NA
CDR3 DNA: TGTGCCAGCAGGGACTTAGATTCCTACGAGCAGTACTTC
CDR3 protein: CASRDLDSYEQYF

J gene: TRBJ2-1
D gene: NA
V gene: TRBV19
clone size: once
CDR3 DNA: TGTGCCAGTAGTCCAAGCGGGTACTCCTACAATGAGCAGTTCTTC
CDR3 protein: CASSPSGYSYNEQFF

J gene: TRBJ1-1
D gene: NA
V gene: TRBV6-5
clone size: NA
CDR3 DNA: TGTGCCAGCAGTCCCCCAGGGGAGCAGACTGAAGCTTTCTTT
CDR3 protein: CASSPPGEQTEAFF

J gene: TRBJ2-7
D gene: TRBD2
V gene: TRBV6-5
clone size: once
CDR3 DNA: TGTGCCAGCAGACCACTAGCGGAGGCCTACGAGCAGTACTTC
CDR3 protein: CASRPLAEAYEQYF

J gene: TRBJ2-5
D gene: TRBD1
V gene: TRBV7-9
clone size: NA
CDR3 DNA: TGTGCCAGCAGCTTAAGACAGGGGAGGGAGACCCAGTACTTC
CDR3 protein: CASSLRQGRETQYF

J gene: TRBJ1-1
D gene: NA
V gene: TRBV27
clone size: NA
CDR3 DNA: TGTGCCAGCAGTTTATCCCCCGGGACCCCAGGGACTGAAGCTTTCTTT
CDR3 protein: CASSLSPGTPGTEAFF

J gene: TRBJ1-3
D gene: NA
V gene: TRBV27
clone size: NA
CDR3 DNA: TGTGCCAGCAGCCTAGCCCCCTTGGGCTCTGGAAACACCATATATTTT
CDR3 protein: CASSLAPLGSGNTIYF

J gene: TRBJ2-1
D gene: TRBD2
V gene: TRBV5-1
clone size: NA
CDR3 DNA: TGCGCCAGCAGCTTGTTTCTAGCGGGAGTTGGTGAGCAGTTCTTC
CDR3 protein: CASSLFLAGVGEQFF

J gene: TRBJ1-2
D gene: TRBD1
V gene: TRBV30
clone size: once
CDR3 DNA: TGTGCCTGGACGTACCCACAGGGGAGCTATGGCTACACCTTC
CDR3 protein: CAWTYPQGSYGYTF

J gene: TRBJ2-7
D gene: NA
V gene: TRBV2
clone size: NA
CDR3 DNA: TGTGCCAGCAGTGATCCCTCCTCCTACGAGCAGTACTTC
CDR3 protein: CASSDPSSYEQYF

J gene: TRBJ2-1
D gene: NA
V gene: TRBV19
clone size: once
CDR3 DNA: TGTGCCAGTAGTATCGGGGGCTACAATGAGCAGTTCTTC
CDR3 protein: CASSIGGYNEQFF

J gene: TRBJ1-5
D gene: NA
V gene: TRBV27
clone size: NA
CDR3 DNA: TGTGCCAGCAGTTTATCGACAGATAGCAATCAGCCCCAGCATTTT
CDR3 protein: CASSLSTDSNQPQHF

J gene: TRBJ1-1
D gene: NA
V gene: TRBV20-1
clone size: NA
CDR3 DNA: TGCAGTGCTAGAGACAACACTGAAGCTTTCTTT
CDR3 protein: CSARDNTEAFF

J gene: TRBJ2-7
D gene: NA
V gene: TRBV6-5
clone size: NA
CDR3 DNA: TGTGCCAGCAGTCCGACGGCTTCCAGCTCCTACGAGCAGTACTTC
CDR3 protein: CASSPTASSSYEQYF